The sample holds a few counts of the clone carrying this T cell receptor (beta chain). Its antigen is currently unknown. CDR3 length equals 13 residues. The V gene's germline CDR1 is DFQATT and CDR2 SNEGSKA (reference sequence). The V end was cut by 0 bases, the J end by 3 bases, with 6 bases between. Sequencing of DNA taken from cultured CD4+ T cells relied on the Oncomine TCR Beta short-read assay. MiXCR, run by TCRdb on the PCR reads, gives a single entry per CDR3 protein. The sample carries thousands of distinct CDR3 sequences, 52% recorded once. This entry comes from a study of vaccination and CD4 T cells after COVID-19. Study overall: Overlapping spike peptides of SARS-CoV-2, HCoV-NL63, HCoV-OC43 and HCoV-229E stimulated the cells.

Treatment reported: approximately 9-day PBMC culture with coronavirus spike peptide pools or control peptides (ViraFEST assay). Material: CD4+ T cells from blood, cultured in vitro. The V gene is TRBV20-1, the J gene TRBJ1-5; D unresolved. The sequence came from a human donor who had recovered from COVID-19. DNA for the CDR3: TGCAGTGCTAGAGAAGGGTACAATCAGCCCCAGCATTTT. It specifies CSAREGYNQPQHF.